This TCR beta chain was sequenced for a study of cytomegalovirus exposure and HLA in healthy donors. Points from the study as a whole: When analyzed later, the rates of TCR association showed variation by HLA locus, with DRB1 the most and HLA-C the fewest. Altogether, around 160 TCR beta chains were recorded as cytomegalovirus-associated.

Details on this clone: Its specificity is unknown. The germline gene is not matched at one end of the junction; a read error may be the cause.

With 60 Vbeta and 13 Jbeta primers, the PCR was carried out. Only in-frame clones appear in the TCRdb table, and some are missing; sequencing was by immunoSEQ multiplex PCR. The sample gives 170,000 or so clones, 80% to 85% of which show up once; around 1.9% is in the top ten. The receptor's source is a man aged 18 to 29 in good health and CMV-seronegative. Sequenced sample: PBMCs.

This CDR3 reads CASSYPGQAPRIF. As DNA, the CDR3 is TGTGCCAGCAGTTACCCCGGACAGGCCCCGAGGATTTTT. The V call is TRBV6-6, the J call TRBJ1-5; 7 bases are shared with TRBD1. The CDR3 has 13 amino acids. CDR1 MNHNY and CDR2 SVGAGI come from the germline V gene (reference sequence).